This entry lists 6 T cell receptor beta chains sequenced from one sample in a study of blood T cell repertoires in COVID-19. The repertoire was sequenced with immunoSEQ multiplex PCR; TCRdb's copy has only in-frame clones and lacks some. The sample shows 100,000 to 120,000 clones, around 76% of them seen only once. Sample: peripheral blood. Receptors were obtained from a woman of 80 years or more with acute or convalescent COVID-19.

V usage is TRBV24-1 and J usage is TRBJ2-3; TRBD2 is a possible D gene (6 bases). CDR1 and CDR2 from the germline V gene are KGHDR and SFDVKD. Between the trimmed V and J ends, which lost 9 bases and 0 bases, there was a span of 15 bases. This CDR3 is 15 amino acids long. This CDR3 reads CATSPGAGSTDTQYF. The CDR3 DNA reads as TGTGCCACCTCACCCGGGGCGGGGAGCACAGATACGCAGTATTTT.

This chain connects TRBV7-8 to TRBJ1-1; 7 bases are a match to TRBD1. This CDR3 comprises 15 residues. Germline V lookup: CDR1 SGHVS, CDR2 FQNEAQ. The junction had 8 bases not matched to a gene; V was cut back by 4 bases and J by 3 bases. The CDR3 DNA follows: TGTGCCAGCAGCTCTAGACAGGGAGGCCACACTGAAGCTTTCTTT. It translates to CASSSRQGGHTEAFF.

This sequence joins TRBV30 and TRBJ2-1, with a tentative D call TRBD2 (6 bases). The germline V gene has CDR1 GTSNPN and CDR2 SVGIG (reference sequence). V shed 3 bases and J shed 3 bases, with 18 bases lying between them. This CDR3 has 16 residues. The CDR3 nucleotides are TGTGCCTGGAGAGCAGCCCGGGGGTGGGGCTACAATGAGCAGTTCTTC. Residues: CAWRAARGWGYNEQFF.

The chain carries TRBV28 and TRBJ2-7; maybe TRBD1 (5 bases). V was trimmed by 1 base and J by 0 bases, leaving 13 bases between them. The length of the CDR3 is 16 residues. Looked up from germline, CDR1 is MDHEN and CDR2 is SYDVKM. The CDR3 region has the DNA TGTGCCAGCAGTTTATCCTCACAGGCGTCCTCCTACGAGCAGTACTTC. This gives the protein CASSLSSQASSYEQYF.

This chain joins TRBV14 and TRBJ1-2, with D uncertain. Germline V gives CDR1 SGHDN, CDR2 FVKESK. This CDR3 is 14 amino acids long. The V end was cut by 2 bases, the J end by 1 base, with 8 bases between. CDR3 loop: CASSQTGLNYGYTF. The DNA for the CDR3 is TGTGCCAGCAGCCAAACCGGTCTTAACTATGGCTACACCTTC.

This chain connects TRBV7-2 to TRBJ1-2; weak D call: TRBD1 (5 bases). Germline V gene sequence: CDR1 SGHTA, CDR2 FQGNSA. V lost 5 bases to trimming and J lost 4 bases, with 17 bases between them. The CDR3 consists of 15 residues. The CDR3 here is CASSPTEGATYGYTF. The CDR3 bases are TGTGCCAGCAGCCCTACTGAAGGGGCCACCTATGGCTACACCTTC.